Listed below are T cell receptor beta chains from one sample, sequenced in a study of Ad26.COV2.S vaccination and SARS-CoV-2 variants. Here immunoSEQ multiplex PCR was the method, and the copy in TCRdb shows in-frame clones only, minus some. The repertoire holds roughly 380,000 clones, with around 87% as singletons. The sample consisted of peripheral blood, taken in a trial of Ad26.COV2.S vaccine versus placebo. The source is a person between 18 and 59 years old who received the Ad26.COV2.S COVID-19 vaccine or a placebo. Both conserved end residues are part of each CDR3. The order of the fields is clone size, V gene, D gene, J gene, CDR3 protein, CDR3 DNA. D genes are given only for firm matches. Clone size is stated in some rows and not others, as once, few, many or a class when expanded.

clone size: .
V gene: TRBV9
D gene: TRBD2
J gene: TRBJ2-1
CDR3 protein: CASSVEASGRSYNEQFF
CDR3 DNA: TGTGCCAGCAGCGTAGAGGCTAGCGGGAGGTCCTACAATGAGCAGTTCTTC

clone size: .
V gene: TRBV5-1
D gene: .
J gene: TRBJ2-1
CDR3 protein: CASKDGYNEQFF
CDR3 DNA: TGCGCCAGCAAGGACGGGTACAATGAGCAGTTCTTC

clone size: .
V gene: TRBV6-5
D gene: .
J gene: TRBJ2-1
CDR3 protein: CASRLGGGIYNEQFF
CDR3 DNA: TGTGCCAGCAGGCTAGGTGGGGGGATATACAATGAGCAGTTCTTC

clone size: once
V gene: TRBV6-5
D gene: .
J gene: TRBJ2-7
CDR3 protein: CASSYSRGFYEQYF
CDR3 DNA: TGTGCCAGCAGTTACTCGAGGGGGTTTTACGAGCAGTACTTC

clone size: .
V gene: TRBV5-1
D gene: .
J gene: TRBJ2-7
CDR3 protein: CASSLQGPYEQYF
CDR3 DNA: TGCGCCAGCAGCTTGCAAGGCCCCTACGAGCAGTACTTC

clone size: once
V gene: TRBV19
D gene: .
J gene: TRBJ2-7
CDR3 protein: CASSTGTYEQYF
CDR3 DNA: TGTGCCAGTAGCACGGGTACCTACGAGCAGTACTTC

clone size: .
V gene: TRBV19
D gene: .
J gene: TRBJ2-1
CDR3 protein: CASAHGPNNEQFF
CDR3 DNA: TGTGCCAGTGCCCACGGGCCTAACAATGAGCAGTTCTTC

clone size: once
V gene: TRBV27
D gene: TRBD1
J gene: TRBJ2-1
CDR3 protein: CASSLTDRAEYNEQFF
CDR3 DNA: TGTGCCAGCAGTTTAACGGACAGGGCCGAATACAATGAGCAGTTCTTC

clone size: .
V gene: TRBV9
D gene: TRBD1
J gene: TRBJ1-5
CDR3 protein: CASSGGQGPQPQHF
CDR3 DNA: TGTGCCAGCAGCGGCGGACAGGGGCCTCAGCCCCAGCATTTT

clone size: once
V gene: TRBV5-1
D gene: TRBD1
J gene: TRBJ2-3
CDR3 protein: CASSLGQGLGTDTQYF
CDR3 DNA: TGCGCCAGCAGCTTGGGACAGGGATTGGGCACAGATACGCAGTATTTT

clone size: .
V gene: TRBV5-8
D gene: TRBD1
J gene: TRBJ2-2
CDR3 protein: CASSGQGRAGELFF
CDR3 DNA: TGTGCCAGCAGCGGACAGGGACGGGCCGGGGAGCTGTTTTTT

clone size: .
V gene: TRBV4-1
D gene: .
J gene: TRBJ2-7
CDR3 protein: CASSQDSRIEQYF
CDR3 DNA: TGCGCCAGCAGCCAAGATTCAAGAATCGAGCAGTACTTC

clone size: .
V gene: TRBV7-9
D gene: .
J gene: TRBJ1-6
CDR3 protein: CAGSLVGAVDNSPLHF
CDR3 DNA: TGTGCCGGCAGCTTAGTGGGGGCTGTTGATAATTCACCCCTCCACTTT

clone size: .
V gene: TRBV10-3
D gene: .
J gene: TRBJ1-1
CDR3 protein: CAISESKGKANTEAFF
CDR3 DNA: TGTGCCATCAGTGAGTCGAAGGGGAAAGCGAACACTGAAGCTTTCTTT

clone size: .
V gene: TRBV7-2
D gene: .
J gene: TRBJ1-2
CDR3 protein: CASSLAGSQLYGYTF
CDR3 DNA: TGTGCCAGCAGCTTAGCCGGGTCACAACTTTATGGCTACACCTTC

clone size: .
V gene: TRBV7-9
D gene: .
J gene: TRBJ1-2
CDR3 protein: CASSYFATGLGYTF
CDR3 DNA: TGTGCCAGCAGCTACTTCGCAACAGGGTTAGGCTACACCTTC

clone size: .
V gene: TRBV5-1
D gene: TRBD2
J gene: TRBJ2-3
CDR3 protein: CASSLDGTSGYTQYF
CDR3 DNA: TGCGCCAGCAGCTTGGACGGGACTAGCGGTTATACGCAGTATTTT

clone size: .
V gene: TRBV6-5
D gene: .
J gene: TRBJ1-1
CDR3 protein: CASSYSNRRMNTEAFF
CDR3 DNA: TGTGCCAGCAGTTACTCGAATAGACGGATGAACACTGAAGCTTTCTTT

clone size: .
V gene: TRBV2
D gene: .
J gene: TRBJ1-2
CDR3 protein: CASSEAPFGGYTF
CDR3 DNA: TGTGCCAGCAGTGAAGCGCCTTTCGGAGGCTACACCTTC

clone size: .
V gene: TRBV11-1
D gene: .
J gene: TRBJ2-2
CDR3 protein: CASTNLRGRNTGELFF
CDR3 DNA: TGTGCCAGCACCAACTTGAGAGGTAGAAACACCGGGGAGCTGTTTTTT

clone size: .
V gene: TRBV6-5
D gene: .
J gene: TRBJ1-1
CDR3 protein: CASSYSVRGGTEAFF
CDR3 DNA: TGTGCCAGCAGTTACTCGGTCCGGGGGGGCACTGAAGCTTTCTTT

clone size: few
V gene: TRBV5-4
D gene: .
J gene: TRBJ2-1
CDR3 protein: CASSSTDRDNEQFF
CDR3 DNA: TGTGCCAGCAGCTCTACGGACAGAGACAATGAGCAGTTCTTC

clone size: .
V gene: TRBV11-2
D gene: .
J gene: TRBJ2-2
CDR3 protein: CASSGGGAGELFF
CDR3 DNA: TGTGCCAGCAGCGGCGGAGGGGCCGGGGAGCTGTTTTTT

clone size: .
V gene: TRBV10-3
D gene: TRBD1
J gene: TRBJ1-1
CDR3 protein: CAISGQGEGTEAFF
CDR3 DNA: TGTGCCATCAGTGGACAGGGGGAGGGCACTGAAGCTTTCTTT

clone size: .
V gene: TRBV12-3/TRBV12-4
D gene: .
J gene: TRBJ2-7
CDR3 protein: CASSSGLAYEQYF
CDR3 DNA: TGTGCCAGCAGTTCGGGACTGGCCTACGAGCAGTACTTC

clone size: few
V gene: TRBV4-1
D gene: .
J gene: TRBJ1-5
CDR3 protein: CASSQEGYSNQPQHF
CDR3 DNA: TGCGCCAGCAGCCAAGAGGGATATAGCAATCAGCCCCAGCATTTT

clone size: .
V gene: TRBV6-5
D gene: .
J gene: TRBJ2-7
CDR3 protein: CASRPEVHEQYF
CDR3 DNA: TGTGCCAGCAGGCCCGAGGTCCACGAGCAGTACTTC

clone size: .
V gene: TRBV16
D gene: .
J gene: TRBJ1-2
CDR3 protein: CASSQSKGSVYGYTF
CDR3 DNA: TGTGCCAGCAGCCAATCGAAGGGGTCGGTTTATGGCTACACCTTC

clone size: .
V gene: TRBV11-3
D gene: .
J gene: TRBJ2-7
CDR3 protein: CASSRAGTTYEQYF
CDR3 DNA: TGTGCCAGCAGCCGCGCCGGGACCACCTACGAGCAGTACTTC

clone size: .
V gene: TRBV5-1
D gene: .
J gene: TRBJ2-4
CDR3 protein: CASSFWEASNIQYF
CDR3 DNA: TGCGCCAGCAGCTTTTGGGAGGCCTCAAACATTCAGTACTTC

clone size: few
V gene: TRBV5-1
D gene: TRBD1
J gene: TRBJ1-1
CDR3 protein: CASSALQGRNTEAFF
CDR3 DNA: TGCGCCAGCAGCGCGCTACAGGGGAGGAACACTGAAGCTTTCTTT

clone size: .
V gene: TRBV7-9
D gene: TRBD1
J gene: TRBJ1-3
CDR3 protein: CASSPGTGSGNTIYF
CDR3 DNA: TGTGCCAGCAGCCCAGGGACAGGCTCTGGAAACACCATATATTTT

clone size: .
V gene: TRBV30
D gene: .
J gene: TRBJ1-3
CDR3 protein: CAWSYAFSGNTIYF
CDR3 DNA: TGTGCCTGGAGTTACGCCTTCTCTGGAAACACCATATATTTT

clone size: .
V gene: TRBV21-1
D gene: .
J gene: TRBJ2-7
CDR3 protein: CASSKGDRWSYEQYF
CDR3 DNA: TGTGCCAGCAGCAAAGGGGACAGGTGGTCCTACGAGCAGTACTTC

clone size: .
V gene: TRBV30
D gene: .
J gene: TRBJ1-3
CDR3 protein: CAWISGFFSGNTIYF
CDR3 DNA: TGTGCCTGGATATCGGGATTTTTCTCTGGAAACACCATATATTTT

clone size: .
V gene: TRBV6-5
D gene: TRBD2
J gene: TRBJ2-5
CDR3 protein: CASKREGKTQYF
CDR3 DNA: TGTGCCAGCAAGAGGGAGGGCAAGACCCAGTACTTC

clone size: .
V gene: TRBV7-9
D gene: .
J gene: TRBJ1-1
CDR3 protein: CASSWGVGGTEAFF
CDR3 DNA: TGTGCCAGCAGCTGGGGCGTTGGGGGAACTGAAGCTTTCTTT

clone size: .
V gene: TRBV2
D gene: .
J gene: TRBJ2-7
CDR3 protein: CASSARGTKNYEQYF
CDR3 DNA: TGTGCCAGCAGTGCGCGTGGGACAAAGAACTACGAGCAGTACTTC

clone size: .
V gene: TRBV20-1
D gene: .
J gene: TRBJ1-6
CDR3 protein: CSASDKGGRGGSPLHF
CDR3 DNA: TGCAGTGCTAGTGACAAGGGGGGTCGAGGAGGATCACCCCTCCACTTT

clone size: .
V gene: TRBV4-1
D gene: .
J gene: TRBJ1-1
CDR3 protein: CASSQDSRDYTEAFF
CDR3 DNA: TGCGCCAGCAGCCAGGACTCCAGGGATTACACTGAAGCTTTCTTT

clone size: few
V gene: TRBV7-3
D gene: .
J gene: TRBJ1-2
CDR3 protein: CASTLISCSRYGYTF
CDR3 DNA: TGTGCCAGCACCCTAATCTCGTGCTCCCGTTATGGCTACACCTTC

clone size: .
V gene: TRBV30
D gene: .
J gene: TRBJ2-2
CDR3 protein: CAWSVLGSNTGELFF
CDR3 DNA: TGTGCCTGGAGTGTACTCGGATCGAACACCGGGGAGCTGTTTTTT

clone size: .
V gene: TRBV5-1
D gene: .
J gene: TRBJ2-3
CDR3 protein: CASREVSTDTQYF
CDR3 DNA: TGCGCCAGCAGGGAGGTGAGCACAGATACGCAGTATTTT

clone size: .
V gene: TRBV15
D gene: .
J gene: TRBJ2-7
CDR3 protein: CATSRDVSYEQYF
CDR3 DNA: TGTGCCACCAGCAGGGACGTCAGCTACGAGCAGTACTTC

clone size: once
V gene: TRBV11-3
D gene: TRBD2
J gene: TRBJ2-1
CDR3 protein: CASSDVKAGGRYNEQFF
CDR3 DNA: TGTGCCAGCAGCGACGTCAAAGCGGGGGGGCGATACAATGAGCAGTTCTTC

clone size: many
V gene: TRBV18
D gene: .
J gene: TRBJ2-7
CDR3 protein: CASSIGGDVNEQYF
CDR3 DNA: TGTGCCAGCTCAATTGGCGGGGACGTCAACGAGCAGTACTTC

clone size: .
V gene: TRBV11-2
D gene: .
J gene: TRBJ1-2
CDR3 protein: CASSLTSAAYSPINYGYTF
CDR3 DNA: TGTGCCAGCAGCTTAACATCGGCAGCCTACTCCCCTATTAACTATGGCTACACCTTC

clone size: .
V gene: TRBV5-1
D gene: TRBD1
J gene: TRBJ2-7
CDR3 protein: CASSLEDRGYEQYF
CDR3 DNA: TGCGCCAGCAGCTTGGAAGACAGGGGATACGAGCAGTACTTC

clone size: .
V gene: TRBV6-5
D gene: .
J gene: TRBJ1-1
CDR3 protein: CASNGLVSQAFF
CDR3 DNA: TGTGCCAGCAACGGCCTCGTGTCCCAGGCTTTCTTT

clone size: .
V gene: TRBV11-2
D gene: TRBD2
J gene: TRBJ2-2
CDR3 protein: CASSFDGGAGTGELFF
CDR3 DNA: TGTGCCAGCAGCTTTGACGGGGGGGCCGGCACCGGGGAGCTGTTTTTT

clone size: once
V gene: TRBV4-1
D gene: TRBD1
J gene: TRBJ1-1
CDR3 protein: CASSQVGQGGDNTEAFF
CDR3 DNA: TGCGCCAGCAGCCAAGTGGGACAGGGAGGGGATAACACTGAAGCTTTCTTT

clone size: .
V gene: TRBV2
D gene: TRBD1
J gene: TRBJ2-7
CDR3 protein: CASRSDRDRSYEQYF
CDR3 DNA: TGTGCCAGCAGATCCGACAGGGACCGATCCTACGAGCAGTACTTC

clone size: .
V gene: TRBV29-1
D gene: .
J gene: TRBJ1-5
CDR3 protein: CSVDLGPNQPQHF
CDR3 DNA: TGCAGCGTTGATCTGGGTCCCAATCAGCCCCAGCATTTT